This T cell receptor beta chain derives from a study of T cell repertoires in cytomegalovirus infection. Across the study: In public TCR beta signatures, there were indications of both CMV infection and matching HLA type.

One entry per CDR3 protein results from TCRdb running MiXCR on the reads. The data show under 200,000 distinct CDR3 sequences, under 30% seen once. The CDR3 has 14 amino acids. Germline values: CDR1 SNHLY, CDR2 FYNNEI. V was pared by 7 bases and J by 2 bases, with 6 bases of the junction left unmatched. Points on this clonotype: Antigen: not known.

Study-wide results and limits: Carriers of CMV plus the relevant HLA were identified by cumulative public TCR beta family frequency.

This clonotype was sampled from a human donor in good health (CMV status not recorded). Some clones in this sample may be carry-over from other donors' samples. This chain connects TRBV2 to TRBJ2-3; TRBD1 matches 7 bases. The sample was PBMCs. The CDR3 DNA reads TGTGCCAGCACTTACAGGGGTTCCACAGATACGCAGTATTTT. This codes for CASTYRGSTDTQYF.